This T cell receptor beta chain was obtained from a study of chemoradiotherapy in HPV16-positive cancers (dated by TCRdb to 2021 to 2024). General notes on the study: Using functional T-cell assays on cells from two HPV16-positive patients, the researchers defined candidate HPV-specific T-cell clones and common TCR motifs. Whether T-cell immunity against the HPV oncoproteins E6 and E7 changes during chemoradiotherapy and whether survival is affected by this immunity were examined in the study. The candidate HPV-specific TCRs and motifs were then tracked in TCR repertoires from 86 patients with HPV-related cancers. The investigation overall reported the following: Improved recurrence-free survival in HPV16-positive patients was associated with expansion of HPV-responsive T cells during chemoradiotherapy. The survival association was reported for HPV16-positive patients, and the functional definition of HPV-specific T cells was derived from only a couple of HPV16-positive patients. Expansion of candidate HPV-specific clones and E7-related TCR motifs was observed in the tumor microenvironment during treatment, whereas no such expansion was observed for non-HPV-specific T cells.

The library relied on the immunoSEQ multiplex PCR assay. Entries here come from immuneACCESS through TCRdb and include only in-frame sequences with V and J called. Some clones fail to appear in such tables; in the studies checked, an unresolved V gene covers under half of the shortfall, and the cause of the remainder is unknown. Here the sample has approximately 3,300 clones; about 88% occur a single time. About 5% of the sample goes to the ten largest clones. Repertoires were sampled repeatedly over the course of chemoradiotherapy so that clonal expansion in the tumor microenvironment could be followed. As regards this clone: Its recognized antigen is unknown. Base qualities are not at hand, and no much larger clone is one base apart.

The CDR3, cysteine through phenylalanine, is 15 amino acids long. Only the CDR3 DNA stays, 45 bases, in frame from base 1. Trimming at the junction amounts to 4 bases on V and 3 bases on J, and the germline ends lie 12 bases apart. As encoded in the germline V gene, CDR1 is SGHNT while CDR2 is YENEEA. Recombination linked TRBV11-3 to TRBJ1-4; the D region possibly corresponds to TRBD1 (6 bases align). The sample in question was tumor tissue, obtained from a patient who underwent chemoradiotherapy. The clonotype comes from a human donor with HPV-associated anogenital cancer. The CDR3 sequence is CASSSQTGPNEKLFF. The DNA sequence is TGTGCCAGCAGCTCCCAGACAGGCCCTAATGAAAAACTGTTTTTT.